This T cell receptor beta chain was captured in a study of vaccination effects on CD4 cells after COVID-19. As for the study in general: In the ViraFEST assay, antigen-specific CD4+ clonotypes were identified by expansion after peptide-pool stimulation. A median of 72 days separated the second dose and sampling.

Germline V gives CDR1 SGHRS, CDR2 YFSETQ. Trimming cost V 4 bases and J 7 bases, with 21 bases left between them. This CDR3 is built from 16 residues. Sequencing was performed with immunoSEQ multiplex PCR; in TCRdb, only in-frame clones are kept and a portion is missing. The sample carries around 62,000 clones, about 74% recorded once. Culturing for about 9 days preceded CD4+ T cell isolation. Subjects were given two BNT162b2 or mRNA-1273 vaccine doses. People in the vaccine group had not been infected with SARS-CoV-2 before, and their nucleocapsid antibodies were negative. Regarding the study as a whole: Researchers reported few convalescent patients and no early post-infection timepoints in the study.

Concerning this clone itself: Its antigen is undetermined.

The receptor was derived from a human donor who received a COVID-19 vaccine. Sequencing used CD4+ T cells from PBMCs cultured without peptide, obtained after COVID-19 vaccination. This rearrangement joins TRBV5-1 to TRBJ1-3; D not certain. In DNA form, the CDR3 reads TGCGCCAGCAGCCGCGCCCCAGGACCCCAGAGGAACACCATATATTTT. Its translation: CASSRAPGPQRNTIYF.